This T cell receptor beta chain emerged from a study of blood T cell repertoires in COVID-19. Background on the study: The United States, Italy and Spain were the sources of the acute and convalescent COVID-19 samples. From T cells, B-cell-depleted T cells, or PBMCs came the material, which was cDNA or gDNA.

Seattle enrolled patients during active infection and tracked them longitudinally. Authors' analysis steps: Quantification of nucleated cells was approximated via reference gene primer amplification. The data were produced by immunoSEQ multiplex PCR, yet TCRdb's version contains in-frame clones alone and is incomplete. The DNA gave D and trimming, while V, J and clone size come from that table. The profile shows 250,000 to 350,000 clones, roughly 80% of them singletons. The CDR3 totals 17 residues. Germline CDR1 MGHRA, CDR2 YSYEKL. V dropped 3 bases and J dropped 4 bases, with 21 bases sitting between them.

The chain employs TRBV4-1 and TRBJ1-2; TRBD1 might be the D (6 bases). The source of this sequence is a human donor with COVID-19, enrolled during active disease. The donor label of this sample is uncertain. Input material: peripheral blood. CDR3: CASSHTLYRDPLYGYTF. CDR3 DNA sequence: TGCGCCAGCAGCCATACCCTCTACAGGGACCCGCTCTATGGCTACACCTTC.